One sample yielded the 3 T cell receptor beta chains listed below, sequenced in a study of blood T cells in healthy people across ages. A J-beta primer mix and a sample-barcoded 5' primer were used in a second PCR of roughly 6 to 12 cycles. From the 5' RACE reads, TCRdb called clonotypes with MiXCR, one entry per CDR3 protein. Of 700,000 or so distinct CDR3 sequences detected, over 40% appear once; the ten largest clones hold about 32%. Sequenced: blood. These receptors originate from a man older than 75 in good health.

The chain is built from TRBV9 and TRBJ1-4, with D perhaps TRBD1 (6 bases). This CDR3 spans 14 amino acids. Germline V CDR1 and CDR2: SGDLS, YYNGEE. V was trimmed by 4 bases and J by 6 bases, leaving 13 bases between them. For the CDR3, the DNA is TGTGCCAGCAGCTTAGGGGGGATGGATGAAAAACTGTTTTTT. Protein product: CASSLGGMDEKLFF.

This clonotype was counted only a few times. V usage is TRBV5-1 and J usage is TRBJ2-3; 7 bases match TRBD1. The CDR3 contains 17 residues. Germline V gene lookup returns CDR1 SGHRS and CDR2 YFSETQ. V lost 3 bases and J lost 0; bases outside the gene matches: 10. CDR3 region: CASSSYYDRASTDTQYF. CDR3 nucleotide sequence: TGCGCCAGCAGCTCCTACTATGACAGGGCGAGCACAGATACGCAGTATTTT. Based on the CDR3 plus reference TRBV5-1 and TRBJ2-3, the full variable domain is KAGVTQTPRYLIKTRGQQVTLSCSPISGHRSVSWYQQTPGQGLQFLFEYFSETQRNKGNFPGRFSGRQFSNSRSEMNVSTLELGDSALYLCASSSYYDRASTDTQYFGPGTRLTVL.

Ten or more counts support this clonotype. J is TRBJ2-3 and V is TRBV6-5; D remains unclear. The CDR3 runs to 15 residues. V lost 6 bases and J lost 0, with 13 bases in between. Germline V gives CDR1 MNHEY, CDR2 SVGAGI. The CDR3 here is CASRRPDGSTDTQYF. DNA for the CDR3: TGTGCCAGCAGGCGACCGGACGGTAGCACAGATACGCAGTATTTT.